This T cell receptor (beta chain) was recovered during a study of T cells in localized non-small cell lung cancer. Study-wide findings and caveats: Higher blood T cell density tracked longer overall survival. Sequencing, confined to only one tumor region, leaves heterogeneity possible. Paired adjacent lung recovered a median approximately 62 of the top 100 tumor clones.

Germline V gives CDR1 LGHNA, CDR2 YNFKEQ. J lost 0 bases, V lost 10 bases, and 9 bases had no gene match. The CDR3 is 16 amino acids. Points on this clone: Its antigen is not identified.

Sequencing used immunoSEQ multiplex PCR; TCRdb keeps in-frame clones, though not all of them. The sample records about 20,000 clones, more than 75% being singletons. Here the sequenced sample was PBMCs, taken before any cancer treatment. The genes are TRBV4-2 and TRBJ2-6; 7 nucleotides match TRBD1. The receptor's source is a man aged 40-75 years with stage II squamous cell lung carcinoma. CDR3 sequence: CAISDRLTSGANVLTF. The CDR3 nucleotides are TGTGCCATCTCGGACAGGCTTACCTCTGGGGCCAACGTCCTGACTTTC.